A selection of T cell receptor beta chains follows, all from one sample in a study of a mutant IDH1 vaccine in newly diagnosed glioma. This table comes from immunoSEQ multiplex PCR, and its TCRdb copy is limited to in-frame clones, with some not included. The table includes around 60,000 clones, about 85% detected once. Antigen specificity for these receptors is unknown. Sequencing used PBMCs, obtained from a glioma patient whose treatment included an IDH1 peptide vaccine. The source is a man aged 25-40 years with glioma. Both conserved end residues are part of each CDR3. D genes are given only for firm matches. Clone size is not always given. Where it is, it says once, few, many or a class for expanded clones.

D: .; size: .; J: TRBJ1-2; V: TRBV7-8; DNA: TGTGCCAGCAGCTTAGGGAGGGAGGGTAACTATGGCTACACCTTC; CDR3: CASSLGREGNYGYTF
D: .; size: .; J: TRBJ1-5; V: TRBV2; DNA: TGTGCCAGCAGTGGGACTCCAAATAGCAATCAGCCCCAGCATTTT; CDR3: CASSGTPNSNQPQHF
D: TRBD1; size: .; J: TRBJ2-3; V: TRBV5-6; DNA: TGTGCCAGCAGCTTGCCGGGACAGGGGGCTGATACGCAGTATTTT; CDR3: CASSLPGQGADTQYF
D: .; size: few; J: TRBJ1-1; V: TRBV7-9; DNA: TGTGCCAGCAGCTTATTGGCGCCAGGAGACCAGAACACTGAAGCTTTCTTT; CDR3: CASSLLAPGDQNTEAFF
D: TRBD1; size: .; J: TRBJ1-5; V: TRBV28; DNA: TGTGCCAGCAGTTCCCAAACAATTCAGGGGGCGCATAGCAATCAGCCCCAGCATTTT; CDR3: CASSSQTIQGAHSNQPQHF
D: .; size: .; J: TRBJ2-7; V: TRBV5-6; DNA: TGTGCCAGCAGCTTGGACGGGACAACCTACGAGCAGTACTTC; CDR3: CASSLDGTTYEQYF
D: TRBD1; size: .; J: TRBJ2-7; V: TRBV27; DNA: TGTGCCAGCAGTTTCCTACCTCAGGGGGCGAGGTACGAGCAGTACTTC; CDR3: CASSFLPQGARYEQYF
D: TRBD1; size: few; J: TRBJ1-6; V: TRBV18; DNA: TGTGCCAGCTCATCGGGACAGGGGGCGAGGAATTCACCCCTCCACTTT; CDR3: CASSSGQGARNSPLHF
D: .; size: .; J: TRBJ2-3; V: TRBV15; DNA: TGTGCCACCAGCAGAGAGTTATCAGAAAGCACAGATACGCAGTATTTT; CDR3: CATSRELSESTDTQYF
D: .; size: .; J: TRBJ2-1; V: TRBV4-1; DNA: TGCGCCAGCAGCCAAGGGTTTGTCAGCAGTCCCTACAATGAGCAGTTCTTC; CDR3: CASSQGFVSSPYNEQFF
D: .; size: .; J: TRBJ2-3; V: TRBV2; DNA: TGTGCCAGCAGTGTAAACGGGGGCACAGATACGCAGTATTTT; CDR3: CASSVNGGTDTQYF
D: TRBD2; size: .; J: TRBJ2-3; V: TRBV5-4; DNA: TGTGCCAGCAGCCTACCTCCGGCGGGGGTGGGGACAGATACGCAGTATTTT; CDR3: CASSLPPAGVGTDTQYF
D: .; size: few; J: TRBJ1-5; V: TRBV7-9; DNA: TGTGCCAGTGGTGATGGTAGCAATCAGCCCCAGCATTTT; CDR3: CASGDGSNQPQHF
D: .; size: .; J: TRBJ2-2; V: TRBV19; DNA: TGTGCCAGTAGACAGGAGAACACCGGGGAGCTGTTTTTT; CDR3: CASRQENTGELFF
D: .; size: .; J: TRBJ1-2; V: TRBV2; DNA: TGTGCCAGCAGTGATGTGAGAGGGGCGCGGGTCTATGGCTACACCTTC; CDR3: CASSDVRGARVYGYTF
D: .; size: .; J: TRBJ2-1; V: TRBV30; DNA: TGTGCCTGGAGTGGAGGGGGACCTTACAATGAGCAGTTCTTC; CDR3: CAWSGGGPYNEQFF
D: TRBD1; size: .; J: TRBJ2-5; V: TRBV5-4; DNA: TGTGCCAGCAGCTTCTCAGGGGGTATCCAAGAGACCCAGTACTTC; CDR3: CASSFSGGIQETQYF
D: .; size: .; J: TRBJ1-2; V: TRBV7-9; DNA: TGTGCCAGCAGCTATAGATCAGGTGAAGCTAACTATGGCTACACCTTC; CDR3: CASSYRSGEANYGYTF
D: TRBD2; size: .; J: TRBJ2-7; V: TRBV7-2; DNA: TGTGCCAGCAGCTTAGGCGTGGGGGGGTTCTCCTATGAGCAGTACTTC; CDR3: CASSLGVGGFSYEQYF
D: .; size: .; J: TRBJ1-3; V: TRBV2; DNA: TGTGCCAGCAGTGAAGCAGCGTTATACTCTGGAAACACCATATATTTT; CDR3: CASSEAALYSGNTIYF
D: TRBD1; size: once; J: TRBJ1-2; V: TRBV5-1; DNA: TGCGCCAGCAGCTTGGATGGACAGGGTCTTTTCTATGGCTACACCTTC; CDR3: CASSLDGQGLFYGYTF
D: .; size: .; J: TRBJ1-3; V: TRBV6-5; DNA: TGTGCCAGCAGTTACAGGACCTCGGACACCATATATTTT; CDR3: CASSYRTSDTIYF
D: TRBD1; size: .; J: TRBJ1-1; V: TRBV28; DNA: TGTGCCAGCAGTGACCAGGGGGCGCTTCGGGAAGCTTTCTTT; CDR3: CASSDQGALREAFF
D: .; size: .; J: TRBJ1-1; V: TRBV13; DNA: TGTGCCAGCAGCTTACGGCAGGGATGGAACACTGAAGCTTTCTTT; CDR3: CASSLRQGWNTEAFF
D: .; size: .; J: TRBJ2-5; V: TRBV2; DNA: TGTGCCAGCAGCAGTGAACAGTTACTACAAGAGACCCAGTACTTC; CDR3: CASSSEQLLQETQYF
D: TRBD1; size: .; J: TRBJ1-2; V: TRBV19; DNA: TGTGCCAGTAGTCAGCGGGGAGGGGGCTACTATGGCTACACCTTC; CDR3: CASSQRGGGYYGYTF
D: .; size: .; J: TRBJ1-2; V: TRBV11-2; DNA: TGTGCCAGCAGCTTAGATCATTGGACGGAGTCCTATGGCTACACCTTC; CDR3: CASSLDHWTESYGYTF
D: .; size: .; J: TRBJ1-6; V: TRBV27; DNA: TGTGCCAGCAGTTTATCGGTACCGGCCCCGGCTTCACCCCTCCACTTT; CDR3: CASSLSVPAPASPLHF
D: TRBD1; size: .; J: TRBJ1-6; V: TRBV28; DNA: TGTGCCAGCAGTTCCCTCAGGGACAGCAATTCACCCCTCCACTTT; CDR3: CASSSLRDSNSPLHF
D: .; size: .; J: TRBJ2-7; V: TRBV18; DNA: TGTGCCAGCTCACCACCGGCGGGATACGAGCAGTACTTC; CDR3: CASSPPAGYEQYF
D: .; size: .; J: TRBJ2-7; V: TRBV10-3; DNA: TGTGCCATCAGTACCCCAGGGATCTACGAGCAGTACTTC; CDR3: CAISTPGIYEQYF